This T cell receptor (beta chain) was sequenced in a study of blood T cell repertoires in COVID-19 (dated by TCRdb to the early 2020s). Notes on the research overall: Samples covering the acute and convalescent phases of COVID-19 were provided by collaborators in the United States, Italy and Spain. The dataset comprised deeply sampled blood TCRbeta repertoires from subjects exposed to, actively infected with, or recovered from COVID-19. Where available, HLA class I and class II types were obtained from metadata supplied by the sample provider rather than from assay-based typing. The samples were drawn from the first 160 participants of the ongoing ImmuneRACE study and from 950 to 1,500 subjects provided by 6 global collaborators. The prospective study material was composed of cDNA or gDNA derived from T cells, B-cell-depleted T cells, or PBMCs. A freely available public database, intended as a resource for researchers studying the immune response to SARS-CoV-2, is where the repertoires were released. The sample metadata nearly always contained a de-identified subject ID, COVID-19 status, age in years and sex.

A word on this clone: Its antigen specificity is not known. No quality values exist for individual bases; no much larger clone is one base distant.

The paper as a whole reports these results and caveats: Clinical and demographic metadata were provided uncurated, with the amount varying by source and participant.

In Seattle, one collaborating source enrolled patients while the infection was active and tracked those patients longitudinally over the course of disease. Each collaborating institution followed its own protocols to collect whole blood in K2EDTA tubes. For TCRbeta analysis, collaborators shipped samples in one of three forms: frozen whole blood, isolated PBMCs, or DNA extracted from either of those sample types. TCRbeta CDR3 regions were amplified from genomic DNA using the immunoSEQ Assay, a bias-controlled multiplex PCR. The study's own analysis went as follows. Nucleated cell counts per sample were estimated from amplification of reference gene primers within the assay. To quantify the absolute abundance of each unique TCRbeta CDR3 rearrangement, sequence reads were collapsed and filtered. For each sample, productive Simpson clonality was calculated as the square root of Simpson's diversity index across productive rearrangements. TCRdb retrieved this table from immuneACCESS and kept in-frame rearrangements only. Not all clones are present; in checked studies, unresolved V genes account for under half, and no reason is known for the remainder. V, J and clone size reflect that table, while D and trimming were determined from the DNA. The sample contains 350,000 or so clones, approximately 88% of them found a single time. About 1.5% of the sample is in the top ten clones.

The receptor was isolated from a woman in her thirties with COVID-19, enrolled during active disease. Sequencing was done on a sample of peripheral blood.

The CDR3 region has the sequence CASSLIGGQPQHF. In nucleotide form, the sequence is TGTGCCAGCAGTTTAATCGGCGGGCAGCCCCAGCATTTT. The V and J segments used are TRBV12-3 or TRBV12-4 and TRBJ1-5; no D segment can be confidently identified. Including the terminal cysteine and phenylalanine, the CDR3 comprises 13 residues. Of the read, only the CDR3 DNA is kept; its 39 bases are in frame from base 1. Cut back by 2 bases and 7 bases, the V and J ends lie 9 bases apart.